The 30 T cell receptor beta chains listed next were all sequenced from one sample in a study of beta chain features in type 1 diabetes. General study results and limits: In all four CD4+ subsets, TCRB CDR3 length was significantly, moderately reduced in type 1 diabetes.

The investigators reverse transcribed all of the isolated RNA, so they sequenced expressed TCRB transcripts. Profiled with immunoSEQ multiplex PCR; TCRdb holds only in-frame clones, not every one. The sample consists of around 690,000 clones, around 12% of them appearing once. No antigens are known for them. The sample was naive CD4+ T cells from blood. All receptors derive from a man aged 30-40 years with type 1 diabetes.

The table lists this clone with a few counts. The gene calls are TRBV5-4 and TRBJ2-3, with 9 positions matching TRBD2. Losses at the gene ends were 8 bases for V and 6 bases for J; bases not matched to a gene: 13. The CDR3 extends over 15 amino acids. Germline V gives CDR1 SGHNT, CDR2 YYREEE (reference sequence). The CDR3 region has the DNA TGTGCCAGTCAATCCGGACTAGCGCCCACTGATACGCAGTATTTT. This encodes CASQSGLAPTDTQYF.

This chain connects TRBV27 to TRBJ1-2, with D unclear. Between the trimmed V and J ends, which lost 0 bases and 0 bases, there was a span of 11 bases. Germline values: CDR1 MNHEY, CDR2 SMNVEV (reference sequence). This CDR3 spans 16 amino acids. The CDR3 loop is CASSLSSDVTNYGYTF. For the CDR3, the DNA is TGTGCCAGCAGTTTATCGTCGGACGTAACTAACTATGGCTACACCTTC.

Only a few counts were recorded for this clone. J is TRBJ2-1 and V is TRBV2, with TRBD2 identical over 10 bases. This CDR3 has 15 residues. Germline V CDR1 and CDR2: SNHLY, FYNNEI. The J segment lost 4 bases and the V segment lost 6 bases, leaving 6 bases of the junction unmatched. The CDR3 reads CASRASGGIYNEQFF. CDR3 coding DNA: TGTGCCAGCAGGGCTAGCGGGGGCATTTACAATGAGCAGTTCTTC. The full variable domain, its missing parts supplied by reference TRBV2 and TRBJ2-1, is EPEVTQTPSHQVTQMGQEVILRCVPISNHLYFYWYRQILGQKVEFLVSFYNNEISEKSEIFDDQFSVERPDGSNFTLKIRSTKLEDSAMYFCASRASGGIYNEQFFGPGTRLTVL.

J is TRBJ2-3 and V is TRBV5-1, with 10 bases matching TRBD2. Germline CDR1 and CDR2: SGHRS and YFSETQ. The trim removed 2 bases at V and 4 bases at J, leaving 13 bases unmatched. The CDR3 runs 18 residues. The CDR3 here is CASSLSTASGGSADTQYF. The CDR3, as DNA: TGCGCCAGCAGCTTATCTACCGCTAGCGGGGGTAGCGCAGATACGCAGTATTTT.

This chain uses TRBV9 with TRBJ2-1, with 10 bases matching TRBD2. Germline V lookup: CDR1 SGDLS, CDR2 YYNGEE. The CDR3 runs to 16 residues. Losses at the gene ends were 0 bases for V and 3 bases for J; bases not matched to a gene: 3. The CDR3 DNA reads as TGTGCCAGCAGCGTAGAAGCTAGCGGGGGCTACAATGAGCAGTTCTTC. Its translation: CASSVEASGGYNEQFF.

This clone was counted only a few times. The chain recombines TRBV18 with TRBJ2-4; TRBD1 matches 8 bases. This CDR3 contains 16 residues. V trimming: 3 bases; J trimming: 5 bases; junction bases outside the gene matches: 9. The germline gives CDR1 KGHSH, CDR2 LQKENI. CDR3 in amino acids: CASSPSGQGRQNIQYF. The CDR3 DNA follows: TGTGCCAGCTCACCGTCCGGACAGGGTAGACAAAACATTCAGTACTTC. The entire variable domain, with the rest obtained from reference TRBV18 and TRBJ2-4, is as follows: NAGVMQNPRHLVRRRGQEARLRCSPMKGHSHVYWYRQLPEEGLKFMVYLQKENIIDESGMPKERFSAEFPKEGPSILRIQQVVRGDSAAYFCASSPSGQGRQNIQYFGAGTRLSVL.

This clone was detected a few times. This chain uses TRBV7-2 with TRBJ2-5; no definite D call. The CDR3 runs to 14 residues. Germline assignment: CDR1 SGHTA and CDR2 FQGNSA. Trimming stripped 0 bases from V and 0 bases from J, with 5 bases between. The CDR3 loop reads CASSLATHQETQYF. The DNA of the CDR3 is TGTGCCAGCAGCTTAGCCACCCACCAAGAGACCCAGTACTTC.

This clone was seen a few times. The chain uses TRBV28 and TRBJ2-1, with 12 bases matching TRBD2. Germline CDR1 reads MDHEN; CDR2 reads SYDVKM. The CDR3 is 15 amino acids. V lost 2 bases to trimming and J lost 9 bases; unmatched junction nucleotides: 5. The CDR3: CASSLRTSGGFEQFF. The CDR3 coding sequence is TGTGCCAGCAGTTTAAGAACTAGCGGGGGGTTTGAGCAGTTCTTC.

The rearrangement joins TRBV2 to TRBJ2-1; D possibly matches TRBD1 or TRBD2 (5 bases each). Germline loops: CDR1 SNHLY, CDR2 FYNNEI. The V gene lost 7 bases and the J gene lost 6 bases, with 16 bases spanning the gap. This CDR3 has 14 residues. DNA of the CDR3: TGTGCCAGCACCGCAGAGGGGATTTTCAATGAGCAGTTCTTC. This encodes CASTAEGIFNEQFF.

This clone was seen a few times. The V gene is TRBV6-5, the J gene TRBJ1-2; D remains ambiguous. There are 13 residues in the CDR3. The germline V gene encodes CDR1 MNHEY and CDR2 SVGAGI. V dropped 2 bases and J dropped 6 bases, with 10 bases sitting between them. This CDR3 is CASSYRRADGYTF. CDR3 nucleotide sequence: TGTGCCAGCAGTTACCGAAGGGCTGATGGCTACACCTTC.

V gene TRBV4-3 combines with J gene TRBJ1-4, with no clear D. The CDR3 contains 15 residues. Trimming cost V 0 bases and J 7 bases, with 12 bases left between them. The germline V gene has CDR1 LGHNA and CDR2 YSLEER. The CDR3 sequence: CASSQEGASPEKLFF. The CDR3 nucleotides read TGCGCCAGCAGCCAAGAAGGCGCCAGTCCTGAAAAACTGTTTTTT.

A few counts support this clone. The J gene is TRBJ2-1, the V gene TRBV9; no clear D. This CDR3 comprises 13 residues. V was pared by 3 bases and J by 7 bases, with 11 bases between. From germline, CDR1 is SGDLS and CDR2 YYNGEE. CDR3 residues: CASSDWTRNEQFF. The CDR3 nucleotides read TGTGCCAGCAGCGACTGGACGAGGAATGAGCAGTTCTTC.

This clone was counted only a few times. The V and J genes are TRBV14 and TRBJ2-3; D not certain. The CDR3 contains 16 residues. Germline loops: CDR1 SGHDN, CDR2 FVKESK. Trimming left V 1 base short and J 2 bases short, with 13 bases between. The CDR3 coding sequence is TGTGCCAGCAGCCAAGTCGGAAAACCCTACACAGATACGCAGTATTTT. The encoded protein is CASSQVGKPYTDTQYF.

The sample holds a few counts of this clone. The chain combines TRBV6-5 with TRBJ2-5; D possibly matches TRBD1 or TRBD2 (6 bases each). The CDR3 extends over 16 amino acids. The V end lost 2 bases, the J end lost 4 bases, and 17 bases lay between the germline ends. From germline, CDR1 is MNHEY and CDR2 SVGAGI. CDR3 sequence reads: CASSYGPGATLETQYF. Written as DNA, the CDR3 is TGTGCCAGCAGTTACGGGCCGGGGGCCACCTTAGAGACCCAGTACTTC.

The chain uses TRBV19 and TRBJ2-2, with unresolved D. The CDR3 totals 10 residues. V lost 5 bases and J lost 8, with 3 bases in between. CDR1 and CDR2 from the germline V gene are LNHDA and SQIVND (reference sequence). CDR3 nucleotide sequence: TGTGCCAGTAGTGCGGGGGAGCTGTTTTTT. This translates into CASSAGELFF. The full variable domain, rest sourced from reference TRBV19 and TRBJ2-2, is DGGITQSPKYLFRKEGQNVTLSCEQNLNHDAMYWYRQDPGQGLRLIYYSQIVNDFQKGDIAEGYSVSREKKESFPLTVTSAQKNPTAFYLCASSAGELFFGEGSRLTVL.

This chain links TRBV7-8 with TRBJ1-5; the match to TRBD1 covers 8 bases. After removal of 1 base from V and 3 bases from J, the junction contained 8 bases not matched to a gene. CDR3 size: 17 residues. The germline V gene encodes CDR1 SGHVS and CDR2 FQNEAQ. In DNA form, the CDR3 reads TGTGCCAGCAGCTTAGGTCGTGCAGGGGGCTCCAATCAGCCCCAGCATTTT. The encoded protein is CASSLGRAGGSNQPQHF.

A few counts support this clone. The chain combines TRBV9 with TRBJ2-3; tentative D call: TRBD2 (5 bases). CDR3 size: 14 residues. Germline-derived CDR1 and CDR2 are SGDLS and YYNGEE. Trimming took 5 bases from V and 4 from J, leaving 14 bases between them. This CDR3 reads CASSGRPRADTQYF. The CDR3 DNA follows: TGTGCCAGCAGTGGAAGGCCGCGGGCAGATACGCAGTATTTT.

The chain joins TRBV7-2 to TRBJ1-2; 7 positions match TRBD1. V dropped 5 bases and J dropped 2; count of bases not matched to a gene: 5. CDR3 length equals 14 residues. The germline V gene has CDR1 SGHTA and CDR2 FQGNSA. CDR3 region: CASSPGTDNYGYTF. DNA for the CDR3: TGTGCCAGCAGCCCGGGGACAGACAACTATGGCTACACCTTC.

The chain combines TRBV5-1 with TRBJ2-2; tentative D call: TRBD1 (6 bases). CDR1 is SGHRS, CDR2 YFSETQ, per germline. With 3 bases removed from V and 2 bases from J, the gap between germline ends came to 17 bases. The CDR3 loop spans 17 amino acids. The chain's CDR3 is CASSSDPQGINTGELFF. Written as DNA, the CDR3 is TGCGCCAGCAGCTCGGACCCACAGGGCATAAACACCGGGGAGCTGTTTTTT.

The chain recombines TRBV18 with TRBJ2-1; 8 bases map to TRBD1. The CDR3 length is 14 residues. From germline, CDR1 is KGHSH and CDR2 LQKENI. V was clipped by 0 bases and J by 8 bases; unmatched bases: 3. This CDR3 reads CASSPPTGGDEQFF. In nucleotides, the CDR3 is TGTGCCAGCTCACCACCTACAGGGGGTGATGAGCAGTTCTTC.

This sequence joins TRBV9 and TRBJ2-7; tentatively, D is TRBD1 (6 bases). In germline, CDR1 is SGDLS, CDR2 YYNGEE. This CDR3 has 13 residues. Trimming took off 3 bases at V and 2 bases at J, with 9 bases between the two ends. The CDR3 spells CASSARDTYEQYF. CDR3 coding DNA: TGTGCCAGCAGCGCTCGGGACACCTACGAGCAGTACTTC. The whole variable domain, remainder taken from reference TRBV9 and TRBJ2-7, is DSGVTQTPKHLITATGQRVTLRCSPRSGDLSVYWYQQSLDQGLQFLIQYYNGEERAKGNILERFSAQQFPDLHSELNLSSLELGDSALYFCASSARDTYEQYFGPGTRLTVT.

The CDR3 loop reads CASSFSGTGELFF. The CDR3 DNA reads TGTGCCAGCAGCTTTTCGGGAACCGGGGAGCTGTTTTTT. The chain is built from TRBV7-9 and TRBJ2-2, with D possibly matching TRBD2 (5 bases). Trimming removed 3 bases at V and 5 bases at J, with 7 bases between. CDR1 is SEHNR and CDR2 is FQNEAQ in the germline V gene (reference sequence). This CDR3 is 13 amino acids long.

The chain combines TRBV6-1 with TRBJ1-1; a weak D match, TRBD1 (6 bases). The CDR3 is 14 residues long. The V end lost 6 bases, the J end lost 3 bases, and 14 bases lay between the germline ends. CDR1 and CDR2 (germline): MNHNS, SASEGT. CDR3 amino acids: CASSNDRRDTEAFF. The CDR3 DNA follows: TGTGCCAGCAGCAACGACAGGCGGGACACTGAAGCTTTCTTT.

The genes are TRBV7-2 and TRBJ1-6; no clear D gene. V was shortened by 3 bases and J by 1 base, with 7 bases between the two germline ends. Germline CDR1 reads SGHTA; CDR2 reads FQGNSA. The CDR3 sequence is 15 residues long. In DNA form, the CDR3 reads TGTGCCAGCAGCTTTACTGGGTCCTATAATTCACCCCTCCACTTT. Encoded protein: CASSFTGSYNSPLHF.

This clone was seen a few times. The V gene is TRBV6-6, the J gene TRBJ2-5, with TRBD1 matching over 8 bases. In germline, CDR1 is MNHNY, CDR2 SVGAGI (reference sequence). The V segment lost 2 bases and the J segment 2 bases; nucleotides outside the gene matches: 1. The CDR3 is 14 amino acids. This CDR3 is CASSYGDRQETQYF. The CDR3 nucleotides read TGTGCCAGCAGTTACGGGGACAGGCAAGAGACCCAGTACTTC.

The chain's CDR3 is CASSFGVTGSSYTF. The CDR3 DNA is TGTGCCAGCAGCTTCGGGGTGACGGGGAGTAGCTACACCTTC. The V call is TRBV7-2, the J call TRBJ1-2; no reliable D call. This CDR3 contains 14 residues. Per the germline V gene, CDR1 is SGHTA and CDR2 is FQGNSA. Trimming cost V 3 bases and J 9 bases, with 17 bases left between them.

This clone has more than one count but fewer than ten. This chain joins TRBV6-5 and TRBJ2-3; unclear D gene. CDR1 is MNHEY and CDR2 is SVGAGI in the germline V gene. This CDR3 is built from 14 residues. V lost 0 bases, J lost 4 bases, and 8 bases lay in between. This chain's CDR3 is CASSYSINSDTQYF. In DNA, the CDR3 is TGTGCCAGCAGTTACTCGATCAACTCAGATACGCAGTATTTT.

The chain recombines TRBV7-2 with TRBJ2-3; 8 positions match TRBD2. The trim removed 4 bases at V and 3 bases at J, leaving 12 bases unmatched. Germline V CDR1 and CDR2: SGHTA, FQGNSA. This CDR3 region has 17 residues. The CDR3 sequence: CASSSRGRRGPTDTQYF. The DNA of the CDR3 is TGTGCCAGCAGCTCTCGCGGGAGGCGGGGGCCTACAGATACGCAGTATTTT. The whole variable domain, remainder taken from reference TRBV7-2 and TRBJ2-3, is GAGVSQSPSNKVTEKGKDVELRCDPISGHTALYWYRQSLGQGLEFLIYFQGNSAPDKSGLPSDRFSAERTGGSVSTLTIQRTQQEDSAVYLCASSSRGRRGPTDTQYFGPGTRLTVL.

This clone was observed a few times. The chain joins TRBV29-1 to TRBJ1-6, with 11 bases aligning to TRBD1. The CDR3 totals 13 residues. Trimming removed 6 bases from V and 9 bases from J; junction bases left unmatched: 4. Germline V gene data show CDR1 as SQVTM and CDR2 as ANQGSEA. CDR3 sequence: CSVRTGGLSPLHF. The DNA for the CDR3 is TGCAGCGTACGGACAGGGGGCCTTTCACCCCTCCACTTT.

This chain connects TRBV7-3 to TRBJ1-5; TRBD1 matches 9 bases. CDR1 and CDR2 from the germline V gene are SGHTA and FQGTGA. The J segment lost 0 bases and the V segment lost 4 bases, leaving 13 bases of the junction unmatched. The CDR3 sequence is 19 residues long. The CDR3 DNA reads as TGTGCCAGCAGCTGTCACAGGGGGCACGGAGAGACTAGCAATCAGCCCCAGCATTTT. This encodes CASSCHRGHGETSNQPQHF.